This T cell receptor (beta chain) was recorded in a study of Tregs in tolerant kidney transplant recipients. Overall study results and limits: Biological reproducibility was not directly addressed, but technical replication error appeared minimal.

Only in-frame clones appear in the TCRdb table, and some are missing; sequencing was by immunoSEQ multiplex PCR. The sample records more than 60,000 clones, roughly 85% being singletons. Trimming cost V 1 base and J 5 bases, with 10 bases left between them. The V gene's germline CDR1 is SGDLS and CDR2 YYNGEE. The CDR3 runs 15 residues. Worth noting for this clone: Antigen specificity is unknown.

Source: Tregs from blood, taken before the transplant. This chain links TRBV9 with TRBJ1-6; D might be TRBD1 (5 bases). The sequence derives from a human donor who received a combined kidney and bone marrow transplant. CDR3 protein: CASSVSQGHNSPLHF. The CDR3 bases are TGTGCCAGCAGCGTAAGTCAGGGACATAATTCACCCCTCCACTTT.